This section outlines one TCR beta chain sequence together with its context. Antigen unknown. Libraries were prepared by immunoSEQ multiplex PCR; TCRdb keeps only in-frame clonotypes and omits some of them. This sample carries roughly 80,000 clones, around 85% of them seen once, and the ten largest clones take under 2.5%. The CDR3 extends over 13 amino acids. V lost 8 bases to trimming and J lost 6 bases; unmatched junction nucleotides: 5. Germline CDR1 and CDR2: SQVTM and ANQGSEA. The entry originates in a study of OX40 agonist ivuxolimab in advanced cancers. On the study more broadly: Of the participants, approximately 44% had some prior anti-PD-1, anti-PD-L1 or anti-CTLA-4 therapy, which was allowed. General study results and limits: The study found that CD8+ T cells averaged more expanded clones than CD4+. No determination was made of the antigen specificity of the expanded peripheral T cells.

Sequencing used CD4+ or CD8+ T cells sorted from blood, obtained in a trial of the OX40 agonist ivuxolimab. This sequence originates from an adult with an advanced solid tumor such as melanoma, head and neck, liver or kidney cancer. V is TRBV29-1 and J is TRBJ2-1, with TRBD2 matching 12 bases. CDR3 sequence: CSLRTSGINEQFF. In DNA form, the CDR3 reads TGCAGCTTACGGACTAGCGGGATCAATGAGCAGTTCTTC.